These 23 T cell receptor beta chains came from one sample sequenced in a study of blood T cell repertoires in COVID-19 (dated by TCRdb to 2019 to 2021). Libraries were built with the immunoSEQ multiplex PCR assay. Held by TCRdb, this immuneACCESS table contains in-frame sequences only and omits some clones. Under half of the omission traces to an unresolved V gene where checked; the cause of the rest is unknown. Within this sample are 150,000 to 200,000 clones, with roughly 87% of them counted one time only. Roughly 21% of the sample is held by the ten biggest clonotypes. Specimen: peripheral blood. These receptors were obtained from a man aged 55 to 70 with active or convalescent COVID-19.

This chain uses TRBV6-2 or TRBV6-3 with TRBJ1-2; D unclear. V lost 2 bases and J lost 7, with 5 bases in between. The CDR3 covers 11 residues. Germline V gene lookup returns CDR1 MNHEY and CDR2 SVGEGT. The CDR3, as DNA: TGTGCCAGCAGTTACATCAGTGGCTACACCTTC. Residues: CASSYISGYTF.

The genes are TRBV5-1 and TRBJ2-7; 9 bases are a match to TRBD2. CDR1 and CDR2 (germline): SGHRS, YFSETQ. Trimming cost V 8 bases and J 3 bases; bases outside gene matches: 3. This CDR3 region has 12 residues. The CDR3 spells CASSGGDYEQYF. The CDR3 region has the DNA TGCGCCAGTAGCGGGGGCGACTACGAGCAGTACTTC.

This chain's CDR3 is CASGGWVSGGYTF. CDR3 sequence (DNA): TGTGCCAGCGGTGGATGGGTGTCGGGAGGCTACACCTTC. The V call is TRBV27, the J call TRBJ1-2; no firm D call. This CDR3 comprises 13 residues. The ends were cut back, 8 bases at V and 8 bases at J, with 18 bases in the middle. Germline assignment: CDR1 MNHEY and CDR2 SMNVEV (reference sequence).

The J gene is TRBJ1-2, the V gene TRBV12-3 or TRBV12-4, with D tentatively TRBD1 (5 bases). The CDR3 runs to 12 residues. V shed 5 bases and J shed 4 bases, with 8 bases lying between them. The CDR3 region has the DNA TGTGCCAGCAGTCAGACAGTCTATGGCTACACCTTC. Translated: CASSQTVYGYTF.

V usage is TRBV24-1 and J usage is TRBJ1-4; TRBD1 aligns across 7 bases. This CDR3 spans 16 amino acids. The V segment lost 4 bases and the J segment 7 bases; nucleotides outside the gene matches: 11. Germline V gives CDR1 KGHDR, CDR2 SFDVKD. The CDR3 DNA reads TGTGCCACCAGTGACCCCCGACAGGGATGGGGTGAAAAACTGTTTTTT. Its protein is CATSDPRQGWGEKLFF.

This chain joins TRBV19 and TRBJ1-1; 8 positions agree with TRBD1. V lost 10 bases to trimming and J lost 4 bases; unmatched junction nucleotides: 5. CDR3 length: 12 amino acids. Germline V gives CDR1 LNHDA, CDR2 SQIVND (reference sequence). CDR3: CATGQGSTEAFF. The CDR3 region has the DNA TGTGCCACAGGACAGGGTTCCACTGAAGCTTTCTTT.

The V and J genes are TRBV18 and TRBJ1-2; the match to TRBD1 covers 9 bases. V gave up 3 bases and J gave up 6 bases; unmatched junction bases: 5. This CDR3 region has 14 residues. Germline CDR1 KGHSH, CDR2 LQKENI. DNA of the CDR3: TGTGCCAGCTCACCGAGGACAGGGGAGGATGGCTACACCTTC. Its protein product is CASSPRTGEDGYTF.

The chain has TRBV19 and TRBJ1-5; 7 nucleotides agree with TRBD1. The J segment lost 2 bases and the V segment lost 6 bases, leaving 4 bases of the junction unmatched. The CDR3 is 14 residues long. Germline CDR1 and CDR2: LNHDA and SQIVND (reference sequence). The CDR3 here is CASSRGVGNQPQHF. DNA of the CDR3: TGTGCCAGTAGCAGGGGGGTGGGCAATCAGCCCCAGCATTTT.

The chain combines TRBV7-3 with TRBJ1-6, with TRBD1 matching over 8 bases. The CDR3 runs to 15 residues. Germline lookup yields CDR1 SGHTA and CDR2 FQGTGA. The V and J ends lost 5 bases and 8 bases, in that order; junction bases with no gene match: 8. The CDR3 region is CASSIGQGQHSPLHF. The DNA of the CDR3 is TGTGCCAGCAGCATTGGACAGGGTCAGCATTCACCCCTCCACTTT.

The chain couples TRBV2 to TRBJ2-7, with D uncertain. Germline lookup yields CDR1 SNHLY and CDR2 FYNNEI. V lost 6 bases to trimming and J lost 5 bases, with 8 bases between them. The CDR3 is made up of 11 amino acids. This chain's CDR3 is CASSLYDEQYF. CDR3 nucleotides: TGTGCCAGCAGCCTTTATGACGAGCAGTACTTC. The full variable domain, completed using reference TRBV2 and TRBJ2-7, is EPEVTQTPSHQVTQMGQEVILRCVPISNHLYFYWYRQILGQKVEFLVSFYNNEISEKSEIFDDQFSVERPDGSNFTLKIRSTKLEDSAMYFCASSLYDEQYFGPGTRLTVT.

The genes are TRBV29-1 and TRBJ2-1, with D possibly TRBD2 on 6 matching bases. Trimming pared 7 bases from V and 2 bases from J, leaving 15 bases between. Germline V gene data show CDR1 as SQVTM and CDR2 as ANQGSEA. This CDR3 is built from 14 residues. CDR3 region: CSAPGGATYNEQFF. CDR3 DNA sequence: TGCAGCGCCCCCGGGGGAGCGACCTACAATGAGCAGTTCTTC.

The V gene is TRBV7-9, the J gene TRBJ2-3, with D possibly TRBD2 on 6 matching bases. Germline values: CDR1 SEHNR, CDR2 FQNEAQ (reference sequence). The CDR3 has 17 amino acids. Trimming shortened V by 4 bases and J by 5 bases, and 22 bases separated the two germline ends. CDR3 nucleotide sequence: TGTGCCAGCAGCTCCCTCGCATTCGGGGGAGGAGGAGATACGCAGTATTTT. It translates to CASSSLAFGGGGDTQYF.

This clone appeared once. This CDR3 is CSVVPGQGDYGYTF. CDR3 sequence (DNA): TGCAGCGTTGTTCCGGGACAGGGGGACTATGGCTACACCTTC. The chain employs TRBV29-1 and TRBJ1-2, with 11 nucleotides matching TRBD1. The CDR3 is made up of 14 amino acids. The junction had 4 bases not matched to a gene; V was cut back by 4 bases and J by 3 bases. Germline V gives CDR1 SQVTM, CDR2 ANQGSEA.

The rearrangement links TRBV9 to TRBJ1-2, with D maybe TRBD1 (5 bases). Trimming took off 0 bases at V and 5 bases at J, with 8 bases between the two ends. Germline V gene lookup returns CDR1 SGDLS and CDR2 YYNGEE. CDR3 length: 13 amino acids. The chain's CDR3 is CASSVAGRYGYTF. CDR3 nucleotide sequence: TGTGCCAGCAGCGTAGCAGGGCGGTATGGCTACACCTTC.

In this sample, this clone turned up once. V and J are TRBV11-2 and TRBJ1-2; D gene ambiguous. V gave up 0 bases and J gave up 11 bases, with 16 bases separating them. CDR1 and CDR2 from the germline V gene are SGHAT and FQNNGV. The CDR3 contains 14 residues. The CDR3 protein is CASSLESPVSLYTF. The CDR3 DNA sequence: TGTGCCAGCAGCTTAGAGTCCCCCGTTTCCCTATACACCTTC.

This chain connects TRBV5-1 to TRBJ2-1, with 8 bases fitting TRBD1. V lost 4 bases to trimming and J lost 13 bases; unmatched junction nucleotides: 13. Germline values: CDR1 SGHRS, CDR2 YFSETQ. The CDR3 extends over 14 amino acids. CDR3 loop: CASSASGTGPVQFF. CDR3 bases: TGCGCCAGCAGCGCTTCCGGGACAGGACCAGTACAGTTCTTC. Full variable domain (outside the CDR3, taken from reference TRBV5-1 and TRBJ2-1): KAGVTQTPRYLIKTRGQQVTLSCSPISGHRSVSWYQQTPGQGLQFLFEYFSETQRNKGNFPGRFSGRQFSNSRSEMNVSTLELGDSALYLCASSASGTGPVQFFGPGTRLTVL.

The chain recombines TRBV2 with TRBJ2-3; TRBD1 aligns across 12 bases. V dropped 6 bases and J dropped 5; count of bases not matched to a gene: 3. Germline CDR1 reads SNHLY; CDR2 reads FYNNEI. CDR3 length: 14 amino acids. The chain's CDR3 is CASRGTGGLDTQYF. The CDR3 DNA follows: TGTGCCAGCAGGGGGACAGGGGGCCTAGATACGCAGTATTTT.

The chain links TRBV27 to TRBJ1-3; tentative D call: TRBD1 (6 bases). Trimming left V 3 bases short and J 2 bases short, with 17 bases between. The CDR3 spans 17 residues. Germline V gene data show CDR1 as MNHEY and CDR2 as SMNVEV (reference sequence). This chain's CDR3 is CASSFSGGPRAGNTIYF. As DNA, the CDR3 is TGTGCCAGCAGTTTTTCGGGGGGCCCTCGGGCTGGAAACACCATATATTTT.

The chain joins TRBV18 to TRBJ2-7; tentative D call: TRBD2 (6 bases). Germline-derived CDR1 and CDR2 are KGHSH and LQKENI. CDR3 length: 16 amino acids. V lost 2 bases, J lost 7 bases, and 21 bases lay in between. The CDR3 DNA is TGTGCCAGCTCACCAATATTAGGAGGGACGTCGTGGGAGCAGTACTTC. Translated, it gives CASSPILGGTSWEQYF.

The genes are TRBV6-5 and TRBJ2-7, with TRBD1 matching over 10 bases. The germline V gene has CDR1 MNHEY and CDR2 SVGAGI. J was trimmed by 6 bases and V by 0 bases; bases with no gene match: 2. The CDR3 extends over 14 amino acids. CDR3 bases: TGTGCCAGCAGTTACTCGGGACAGGGGACCGAGCAGTACTTC. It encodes CASSYSGQGTEQYF.

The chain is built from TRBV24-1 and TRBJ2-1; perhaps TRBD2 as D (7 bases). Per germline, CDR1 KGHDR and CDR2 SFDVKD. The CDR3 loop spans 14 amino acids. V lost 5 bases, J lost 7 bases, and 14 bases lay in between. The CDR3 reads CATSALGGLNEQFF. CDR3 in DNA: TGTGCCACCAGTGCCTTGGGGGGGCTGAATGAGCAGTTCTTC.

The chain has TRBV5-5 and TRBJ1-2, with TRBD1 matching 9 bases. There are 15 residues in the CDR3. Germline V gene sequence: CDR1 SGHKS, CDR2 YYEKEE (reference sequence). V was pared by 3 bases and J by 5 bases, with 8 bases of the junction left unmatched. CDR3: CASSSRWDREYGYTF. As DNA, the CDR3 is TGTGCCAGCAGCTCTAGATGGGACAGGGAGTATGGCTACACCTTC.

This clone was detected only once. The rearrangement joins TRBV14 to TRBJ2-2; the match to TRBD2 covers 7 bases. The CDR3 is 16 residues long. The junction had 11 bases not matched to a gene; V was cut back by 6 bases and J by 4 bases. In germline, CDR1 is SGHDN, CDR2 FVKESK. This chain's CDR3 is CASSPLEAGPTGELFF. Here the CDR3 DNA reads TGTGCCAGCAGTCCCTTAGAAGCGGGGCCCACCGGGGAGCTGTTTTTT.